A selection of T cell receptor beta chains follows, all from one sample in a study of shared clonotypes between healthy human individuals. TCRdb's copy holds only in-frame clones and misses some; the assay was immunoSEQ multiplex PCR. Here the sample spans more than 2 million clones, about 94% being singletons. The sequencing input was naive CD8+ T cells sorted from blood. These receptors originate from a young man in good health. CDR3s include the opening cysteine and the closing phenylalanine or tryptophan. Each record gives: V gene, J gene, D gene, clone size, CDR3 DNA, CDR3 protein. The D gene is left open where the match is weak. The size entry is marked missing in some rows and otherwise reads once, few, many or a size class.

TRBV7-9	TRBJ2-7	TRBD1	NA	TGTGCCAGCAGCTTAGGCCGGGACAGGACCTACGAGCAGTACTTC	CASSLGRDRTYEQYF
TRBV27	TRBJ2-1	NA	once	TGTGCCAGCAGTTTCGAGGGTAACAATGAGCAGTTCTTC	CASSFEGNNEQFF
TRBV2	TRBJ2-1	NA	once	TGTGCCAGCAGGGACCTAGGGACTCTTAATAGGATGGAGCAGTTCTTC	CASRDLGTLNRMEQFF
TRBV2	TRBJ1-1	NA	NA	TGTGCCAGCAGTGAAATCGGGGGGGGAAACACTGAAGCTTTCTTT	CASSEIGGGNTEAFF
TRBV18	TRBJ1-5	NA	NA	TGTGCCAGCTCACCAGTCGGGCAGGGAGGCCAGCCCCAGCATTTT	CASSPVGQGGQPQHF
TRBV4-3	TRBJ2-7	NA	NA	TGCGCCAGCAGCCAGGACTCAGGGTCGAACGAGCAGTACTTC	CASSQDSGSNEQYF
TRBV6-5	TRBJ2-1	TRBD2	NA	TGTGCCAGCACCCCGACTAGCGGGGGGCCAAGTGAGCAGTTCTTC	CASTPTSGGPSEQFF
TRBV30	TRBJ1-1	NA	NA	TGTGCCTGGACGTCCGGATTTGTGTGGAACACTGAAGCTTTCTTT	CAWTSGFVWNTEAFF
TRBV4-1	TRBJ1-3	NA	NA	TGCGCCAGCAGCCAAGAAGGGGGGATCGGAAACACCATATATTTT	CASSQEGGIGNTIYF
TRBV28	TRBJ2-1	NA	NA	TGTGCCACCGAATATGGAGAATCCCCCGTCAATTACAATGAGCAGTTCTTC	CATEYGESPVNYNEQFF
TRBV4-1	TRBJ2-3	TRBD2	NA	TGCGCCAGCAGCCAACCCGGACTAGCGGGGGTACGAGATACGCAGTATTTT	CASSQPGLAGVRDTQYF
TRBV7-9	TRBJ1-1	TRBD1	NA	TGTGCCAGCAGCTCGACGACAGGGGTGAACACTGAAGCTTTCTTT	CASSSTTGVNTEAFF
TRBV7-2	TRBJ2-7	TRBD1	NA	TGTGCCAGCAAAGACCGGGACAGGGATTATCTGGGCGAGCAGTACTTC	CASKDRDRDYLGEQYF
TRBV27	TRBJ1-6	TRBD1	NA	TGTGCCAGCAGTCCCTACAGGGGGTTGGAACCACCCCTCCACTTT	CASSPYRGLEPPLHF
TRBV27	TRBJ2-2	NA	NA	TGTGCCAGCAGGTCCGGAAGGGAGCTGTTTTTT	CASRSGRELFF
TRBV7-9	TRBJ2-5	NA	few	TGTGCCAGCAGCTCGGTGACTCTGGAGACCCAGTACTTC	CASSSVTLETQYF
TRBV27	TRBJ1-2	NA	once	TGTGCCAGCAGTCCTCTTTCACCCTCGGGGGGAACCTATGGCTACACCTTC	CASSPLSPSGGTYGYTF
TRBV19	TRBJ2-5	TRBD1	NA	TGTGCCAGTAGCTTACAGGGGGCGTTGCAAGAGACCCAGTACTTC	CASSLQGALQETQYF
TRBV27	TRBJ1-6	NA	NA	TGTGCCAGCAGTTTAAACCCCGCGGGGGATCTACCCCTCCACTTT	CASSLNPAGDLPLHF
TRBV27	TRBJ2-1	NA	NA	TGTGCCAGCAGAAATGGGCTAGCGATCTATGAGCAGTTCTTC	CASRNGLAIYEQFF
TRBV4-1	TRBJ1-1	TRBD1	NA	TGCGCCAGCAGCCAAGTTGCGGGAGGTACAGGGGGCATGAACACTGAAGCTTTCTTT	CASSQVAGGTGGMNTEAFF
TRBV11-2	TRBJ1-5	TRBD1	NA	TGTGCCAGCAGCCTAGGACAGGGCGTAAGACAGCCCCAGCATTTT	CASSLGQGVRQPQHF
TRBV4-3	TRBJ2-5	NA	NA	TGCGCCAGCAGCGATGGACAAGGACAAGAGACCCAGTACTTC	CASSDGQGQETQYF
TRBV27	TRBJ2-7	TRBD1	NA	TGTGCCAGCAGTTCCGGGACAGGGGGAGAGGAGCAGTACTTC	CASSSGTGGEEQYF
TRBV29-1	TRBJ2-1	NA	NA	TGCAGCGGCTTGGGGGGAAGTGAGGGATACAATGAGCAGTTCTTC	CSGLGGSEGYNEQFF
TRBV11-3	TRBJ1-5	NA	NA	TGTGCCAGCGCTGCCGGGCAGGCGGATAGCAATCAGCCCCAGCATTTT	CASAAGQADSNQPQHF
TRBV30	TRBJ1-1	NA	NA	TGTGCCTGGAGTGGGGGCATGGGGGCTTTCTTT	CAWSGGMGAFF
TRBV5-1	TRBJ2-5	TRBD1	NA	TGCGCCAGCACTTGGATGGGACAGCGAGAGACCCAGTACTTC	CASTWMGQRETQYF
TRBV4-1	TRBJ2-7	TRBD2	NA	TGCGCCAGCAGCCAAGAGGCGGCCGAGGTAGCGGGAACGATCGAGCAGTACTTC	CASSQEAAEVAGTIEQYF
TRBV10-3	TRBJ2-7	TRBD1	NA	TGTGCCATCAGTACAAGGGACAGTCCCTACGAGCAGTACTTC	CAISTRDSPYEQYF
TRBV19	TRBJ2-7	NA	NA	TGTGCCAGTAGTTACACCGCATACGAGCAGTACTTC	CASSYTAYEQYF
TRBV7-8	TRBJ2-7	TRBD1	NA	TGTGCCAGCAGCAACGGGGACAGGGAGTACTACGAGCAGTACTTC	CASSNGDREYYEQYF
TRBV6-1	TRBJ1-3	NA	NA	TGTGCCAGCAGTGAACTTCTGGGTCCGTCTGGAAACACCATATATTTT	CASSELLGPSGNTIYF
TRBV13	TRBJ2-7	TRBD2	NA	TGTGCCAGCAGCTTGGCTAGCGGCTACGAGCAGTACTTC	CASSLASGYEQYF
TRBV6-5	TRBJ1-4	NA	NA	TGTGCCAGCAGTTACTTCGGGGGAGCCCAGGGACTGTTTTTT	CASSYFGGAQGLFF
TRBV9	TRBJ1-5	NA	NA	TGTGCCAGCAGCGTAGTGAGGGCAGGGGACGTGAGCAATCAGCCCCAGCATTTT	CASSVVRAGDVSNQPQHF
TRBV11-2	TRBJ2-3	NA	NA	TGTGCCAGCAGCTTACTTTATACAACAGATACGCAGTATTTT	CASSLLYTTDTQYF
TRBV6-4	TRBJ1-5	NA	NA	TGTGCCAGCAAAACGAAGGGGCGGGAAGGACAGCCCCAGCATTTT	CASKTKGREGQPQHF
TRBV5-1	TRBJ2-3	NA	NA	TGCGCCAGCACCACGTTTTTCGAGGGGAGTAACACAGATACGCAGTATTTT	CASTTFFEGSNTDTQYF
TRBV7-9	TRBJ2-6	TRBD1	NA	TGTGCCAGCAGCTATTGGGACAGGGGCTCTGGGGCCAACGTCCTGACTTTC	CASSYWDRGSGANVLTF
TRBV30	TRBJ1-3	NA	NA	TGTGCCTGGAGTAAGGACAGTTACTCTGGAAACACCATATATTTT	CAWSKDSYSGNTIYF
TRBV21-1	TRBJ2-7	NA	NA	TGTGCCAGCAGCAAAAAACTAGCGGGAGGGCTGGCCGAGCAGTACTTC	CASSKKLAGGLAEQYF
TRBV2	TRBJ2-7	NA	NA	TGTGCCAGCAGTAGAATGACACCTCCCGCTCCAGACAGTCACGAGCAGTACTTC	CASSRMTPPAPDSHEQYF
TRBV4-1	TRBJ2-2	NA	NA	TGCGCCAGCAGCCAACAAGCTTATAGAGGAGGGGAGCTGTTTTTT	CASSQQAYRGGELFF
TRBV7-6	TRBJ2-5	TRBD2	NA	TGTGCCAGCAGCTTAGAAGCGGGAGGAGGAGAGACCCAGTACTTC	CASSLEAGGGETQYF
TRBV30	TRBJ1-2	NA	NA	TGTGCCTGGAGTGTCGGACCAGGGGATGGCTACACCTTC	CAWSVGPGDGYTF
TRBV28	TRBJ2-7	NA	NA	TGTGCCAGCAGTTTTGCAGGGTTGGATTACGAGCAGTACTTC	CASSFAGLDYEQYF
TRBV6-5	TRBJ2-7	NA	NA	TGTGCCAGCAGTTACAGAGAAACCTACGAGCAGTACTTC	CASSYRETYEQYF
TRBV11-2	TRBJ1-1	NA	NA	TGTGCCAGCAGCTTAGATGGCGAAGGGTTGGACACTGAAGCTTTCTTT	CASSLDGEGLDTEAFF
TRBV15	TRBJ1-5	NA	NA	TGTGCCACCAGCAGAGATTGGTCAGCAAGTCAGCCCCAGCATTTT	CATSRDWSASQPQHF
TRBV9	TRBJ2-5	NA	NA	TGTGCCAGCAGCACCCAGGGGCACCAAGAGACCCAGTACTTC	CASSTQGHQETQYF
TRBV2	TRBJ1-5	NA	NA	TGTGCCAGCAGTGATTATCGGGATCAGCCCCAGCATTTT	CASSDYRDQPQHF
TRBV28	TRBJ1-1	NA	NA	TGTGCCAGCAGTTTTCTTGGGGTCACTGAAGCTTTCTTT	CASSFLGVTEAFF
TRBV6-5	TRBJ2-3	NA	NA	TGTGCCAGCAGTCAGACGTTACAGTGGGATACGCAGTATTTT	CASSQTLQWDTQYF